This T cell receptor (beta chain) was found in a study of T cell changes during pregnancy in multiple sclerosis. Sequencing was performed with immunoSEQ multiplex PCR; in TCRdb, only in-frame clones are kept and a portion is missing. The sample has around 70,000 clones, 92% seen once. The receptor was isolated from a female donor in good health, enrolled as a control in a pregnancy study. The specimen comprised peripheral blood, sampled in the first trimester of pregnancy.

CDR3 protein: CASSWDVTSGPYNEQFF. The CDR3 DNA reads as TGTGCCAGCAGTTGGGACGTCACTAGCGGGCCTTACAATGAGCAGTTCTTC. This chain uses TRBV27 with TRBJ2-1; TRBD2 matches at 9 bases. V lost 4 bases, J lost 4 bases, and 11 bases stayed unmatched. The CDR3 length is 17 residues. Germline values: CDR1 MNHEY, CDR2 SMNVEV (reference sequence).